This TCR beta chain was recovered during a study of shared clonotypes between healthy human individuals. The assay was immunoSEQ multiplex PCR, and TCRdb's table has in-frame clones only and misses some. The sample contains some 1.4 million clones, approximately 97% of which appear only once. This CDR3 is 17 amino acids long. This clone was detected only once. This TCR came from a man younger than 45 in good health. Source material: naive CD4+ T cells sorted from blood. The subset is: CD45RA+ positively selected. The rearrangement links TRBV21-1 to TRBJ2-1; TRBD1, the table's D call, was not compared with the DNA. TRBV21-1 is flagged as a pseudogene. The CDR3 loop reads CASSPRQVESSYNEQFF. DNA for the CDR3: TGTGCCAGCAGCCCAAGACAGGTAGAAAGCTCCTACAATGAGCAGTTCTTC.